Below, 2 T cell receptor beta chains from the same sample are listed, as sequenced in a study of regulatory T cells in long-lasting Graves disease (TCRdb year 2021). Library preparation used multiplex PCR. Data came from an Illumina HiSeq 4000. To build TCR beta libraries, CDR3 regions were amplified by Arm-PCR using iRepertoire HTBI primers. TCRdb trimmed public reads at Q25 via fastp, called clones via MiXCR and kept in-frame beta chains. Merged by CDR3 protein, the rows form single entries marked with the most common genes and DNA. Here the sample has about 210,000 distinct CDR3 sequences; roughly 19% occur a single time. The ten biggest clones cover around 11% of the sample. This specimen's time point label, per the study, means: newly diagnosed GD, antithyroid drugs for less than 3 months. For both TCR sequencing and RNA sequencing, RNA was extracted from PBMCs using TRIzol. These same records also appear under a second study, on T cells in Graves' hyperthyroidism and ophthalmopathy.

The sample was peripheral blood mononuclear cells (PBMCs), taken at new diagnosis, from a patient treated with antithyroid drugs. The receptors shown here come from a woman in her twenties or thirties with Graves disease. Donor details come from another sample of the same person, matched by shared clones.

This clonotype has at least ten counts. CDR3 bases: TGTGCCACCGCCCCGCTCCCCCCGCCAGAAGCTTTCTTT. Its protein is CATAPLPPPEAFF. The J gene is TRBJ1-1, the V gene TRBV6-1; D is unclear. The CDR3 has 13 amino acids. Germline assignment: CDR1 MNHNS and CDR2 SASEGT. Trimming left V 10 bases short and J 8 bases short, with 20 bases between.

This clonotype came up many times. The chain has TRBV12-3 or TRBV12-4 and TRBJ1-4, with D unresolved. V lost 3 bases to trimming and J lost 8 bases, with 7 bases between them. This CDR3 comprises 12 residues. The CDR3, as DNA: TGTGCCAGCAGTTTCGGTCGGGAAAAACTGTTTTTT. Its translation: CASSFGREKLFF.